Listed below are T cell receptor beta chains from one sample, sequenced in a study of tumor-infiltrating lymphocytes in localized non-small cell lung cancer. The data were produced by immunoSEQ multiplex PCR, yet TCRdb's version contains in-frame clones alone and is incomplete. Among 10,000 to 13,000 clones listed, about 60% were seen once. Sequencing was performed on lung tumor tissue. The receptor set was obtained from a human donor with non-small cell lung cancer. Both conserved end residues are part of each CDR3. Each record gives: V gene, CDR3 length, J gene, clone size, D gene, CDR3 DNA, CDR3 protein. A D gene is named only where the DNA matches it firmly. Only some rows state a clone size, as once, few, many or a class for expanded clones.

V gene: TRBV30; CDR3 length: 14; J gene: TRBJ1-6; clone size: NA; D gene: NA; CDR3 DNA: TGTGCCTGGAGTCCCTCCTCCGGACAATCACCCCTCCACTTT; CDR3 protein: CAWSPSSGQSPLHF
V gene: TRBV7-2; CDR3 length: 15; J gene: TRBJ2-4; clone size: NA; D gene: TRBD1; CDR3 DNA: TGTGCCAGCAGCCGGACAGGGTTAGCCAAAAACATTCAGTACTTC; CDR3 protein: CASSRTGLAKNIQYF
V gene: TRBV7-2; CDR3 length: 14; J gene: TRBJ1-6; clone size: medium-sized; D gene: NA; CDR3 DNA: TGTGCCAGCAGCTTAGCTGGTGGAAATTCACCCCTCCACTTT; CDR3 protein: CASSLAGGNSPLHF
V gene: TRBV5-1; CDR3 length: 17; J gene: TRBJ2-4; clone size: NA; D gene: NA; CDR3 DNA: TGCGCCAGCAGCTGGTCCCCGAGCAATTTAGCCAAAAACATTCAGTACTTC; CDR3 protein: CASSWSPSNLAKNIQYF
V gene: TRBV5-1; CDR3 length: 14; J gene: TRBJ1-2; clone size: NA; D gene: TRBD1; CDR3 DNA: TGCGCCAGCAGCCCCCGGGACAGAAACTATGGCTACACCTTC; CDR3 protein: CASSPRDRNYGYTF
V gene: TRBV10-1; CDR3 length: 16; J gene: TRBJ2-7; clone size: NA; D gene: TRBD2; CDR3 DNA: TGCGCCAGCAGCTTATCTAGCGGGAGGTACTCCTACGAGCAGTACTTC; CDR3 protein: CASSLSSGRYSYEQYF
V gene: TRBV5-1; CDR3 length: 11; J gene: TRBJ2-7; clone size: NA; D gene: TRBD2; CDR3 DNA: TGCGCCAGCAGCATCGGACTAGCGAGGTACTTC; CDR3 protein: CASSIGLARYF
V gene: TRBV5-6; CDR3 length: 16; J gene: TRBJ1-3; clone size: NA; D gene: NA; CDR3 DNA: TGTGCCAGCAGCCGGGGGTTACAGACCTCTGGAAACACCATATATTTT; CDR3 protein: CASSRGLQTSGNTIYF
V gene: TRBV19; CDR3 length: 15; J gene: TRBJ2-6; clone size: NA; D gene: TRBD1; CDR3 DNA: TGTGCCAGTAGAGACAGGGTCTCTGGGGCCAACGTCCTGACTTTC; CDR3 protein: CASRDRVSGANVLTF
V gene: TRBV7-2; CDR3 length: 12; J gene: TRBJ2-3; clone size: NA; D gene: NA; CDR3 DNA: TGTGCCAGCAGCGCGAATACAGATACGCAGTATTTT; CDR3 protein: CASSANTDTQYF
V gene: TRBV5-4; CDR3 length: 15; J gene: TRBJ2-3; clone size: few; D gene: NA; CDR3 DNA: TGTGCCAGCAGCGTTATAGCGGAAAGCACAGATACGCAGTATTTT; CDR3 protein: CASSVIAESTDTQYF
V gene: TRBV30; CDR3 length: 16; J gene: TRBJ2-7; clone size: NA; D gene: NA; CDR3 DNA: TGTGCCTGGAGTGTACACTTATCGTTGAGCTCCTACGAGCAGTACTTC; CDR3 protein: CAWSVHLSLSSYEQYF
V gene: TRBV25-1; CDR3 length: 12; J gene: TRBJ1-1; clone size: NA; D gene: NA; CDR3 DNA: TGTGCCAGCATGGGGGGCAGCACTGAAGCTTTCTTT; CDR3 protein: CASMGGSTEAFF
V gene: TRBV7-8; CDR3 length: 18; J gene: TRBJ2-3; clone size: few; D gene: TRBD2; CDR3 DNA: TGTGCCAGCAGCTCCTTAGCGGGAGGCCCCGGGGGCACAGATACGCAGTATTTT; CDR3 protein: CASSSLAGGPGGTDTQYF
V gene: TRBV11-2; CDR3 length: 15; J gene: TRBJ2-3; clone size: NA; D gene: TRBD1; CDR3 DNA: TGTGCCAGCAGCATTAGACAGGGACAGATAGATACGCAGTATTTT; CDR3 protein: CASSIRQGQIDTQYF
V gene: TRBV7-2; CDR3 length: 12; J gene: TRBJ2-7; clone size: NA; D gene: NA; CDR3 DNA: TGTGCCAGCTCGCCGAGGGCCTACGAGCAGTACTTC; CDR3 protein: CASSPRAYEQYF
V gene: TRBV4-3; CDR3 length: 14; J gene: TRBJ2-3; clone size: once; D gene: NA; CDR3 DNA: TGCGCCAGCAGCCAAGATGTCCAGACAGATACGCAGTATTTT; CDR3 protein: CASSQDVQTDTQYF
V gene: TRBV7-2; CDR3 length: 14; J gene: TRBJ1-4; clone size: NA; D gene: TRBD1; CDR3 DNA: TGTGCCAGCAGCTCAGGGGGCGCGGGTGAAAAACTGTTTTTT; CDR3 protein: CASSSGGAGEKLFF
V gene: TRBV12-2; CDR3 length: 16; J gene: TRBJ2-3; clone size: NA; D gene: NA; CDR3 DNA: TGTGCAAGTCGCTTTCGCACAGGGACTAGCACAGATACGCAGTATTTT; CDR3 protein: CASRFRTGTSTDTQYF
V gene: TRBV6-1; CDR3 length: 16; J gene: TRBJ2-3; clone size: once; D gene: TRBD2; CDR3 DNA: TGTGCCAGCAGTGTACTTAGCGGGGGTGGCACAGATACGCAGTATTTT; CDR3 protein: CASSVLSGGGTDTQYF
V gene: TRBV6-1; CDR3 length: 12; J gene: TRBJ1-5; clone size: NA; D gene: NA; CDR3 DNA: TGTGCCAGCAGTGACCCTAATCAGCCCCAGCATTTT; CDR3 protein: CASSDPNQPQHF
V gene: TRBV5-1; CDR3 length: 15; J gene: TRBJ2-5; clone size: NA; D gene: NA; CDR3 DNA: TGCGCCAGCAGCTTACAGGGACTTGGCGGGGAGACCCAGTACTTC; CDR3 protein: CASSLQGLGGETQYF
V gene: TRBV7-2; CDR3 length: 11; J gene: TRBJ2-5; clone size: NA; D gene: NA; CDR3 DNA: TGTGCCAGCAGCATGCGGGAGACCCAGTACTTC; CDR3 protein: CASSMRETQYF
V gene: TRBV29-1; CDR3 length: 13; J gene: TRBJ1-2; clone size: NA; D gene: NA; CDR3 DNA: TGCAGCGTTGAAGTAGGGGCCAACTATGGCTACACCTTC; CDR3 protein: CSVEVGANYGYTF
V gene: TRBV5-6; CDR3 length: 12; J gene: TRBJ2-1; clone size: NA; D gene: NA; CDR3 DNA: TGTGCCAGCAGCTTGGCCAGTTTAGCGCAGTTCTTC; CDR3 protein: CASSLASLAQFF
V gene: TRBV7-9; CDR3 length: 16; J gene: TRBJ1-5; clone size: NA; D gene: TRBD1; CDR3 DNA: TGTGCCAGCACCGGGACAGGGGGCGGGAGCAATCAGCCCCAGCATTTT; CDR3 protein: CASTGTGGGSNQPQHF
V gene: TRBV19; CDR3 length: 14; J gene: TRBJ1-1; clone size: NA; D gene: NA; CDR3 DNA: TGTGCCAGTAGTACGATGTCGATGGGGGCTTTAGCTTTCTTT; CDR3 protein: CASSTMSMGALAFF
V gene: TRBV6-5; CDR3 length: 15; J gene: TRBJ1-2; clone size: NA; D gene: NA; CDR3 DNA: TGTGCCAGCAGTTACGGGCCAGAGGCTAACTATGGCTACACCTTC; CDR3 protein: CASSYGPEANYGYTF
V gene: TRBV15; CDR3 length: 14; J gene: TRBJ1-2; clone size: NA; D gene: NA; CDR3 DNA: TGTGCCACCAGCAGAGGGGGCGACGGCTATGGCTACACCTTC; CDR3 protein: CATSRGGDGYGYTF
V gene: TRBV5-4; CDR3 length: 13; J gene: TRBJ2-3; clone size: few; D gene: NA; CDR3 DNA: TGTGCCAGCAGCACCCCGAATCCAGATACGCAGTATTTT; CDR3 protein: CASSTPNPDTQYF
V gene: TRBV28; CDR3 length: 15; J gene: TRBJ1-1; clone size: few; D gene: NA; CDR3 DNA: TGTGCCAGCACGCTATTTGGGGGGAGGAGCACTGAAGCTTTCTTT; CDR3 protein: CASTLFGGRSTEAFF
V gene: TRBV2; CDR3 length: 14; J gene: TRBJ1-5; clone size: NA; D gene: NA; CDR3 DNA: TGTGCCAGCAGTGTAGTGGGGGAGGGTCAGCCCCAGCATTTT; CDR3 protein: CASSVVGEGQPQHF
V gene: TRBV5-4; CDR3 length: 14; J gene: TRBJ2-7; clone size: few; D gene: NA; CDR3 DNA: TGTGCCAGCAGCTCGAGGACAGTCACCCGCGAGCAGTACTTC; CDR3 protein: CASSSRTVTREQYF
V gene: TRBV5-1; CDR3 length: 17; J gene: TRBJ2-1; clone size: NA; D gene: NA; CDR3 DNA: TGCGCCAGCAGCTCCAGGGCAACCGGAGGGTCGGGCAATGAGCAGTTCTTC; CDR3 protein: CASSSRATGGSGNEQFF
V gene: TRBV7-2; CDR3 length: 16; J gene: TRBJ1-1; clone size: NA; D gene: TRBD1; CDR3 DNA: TGTGCCAGCAGCTTAGCTAGCCAGGGGGTTGGCACTGAAGCTTTCTTT; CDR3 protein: CASSLASQGVGTEAFF
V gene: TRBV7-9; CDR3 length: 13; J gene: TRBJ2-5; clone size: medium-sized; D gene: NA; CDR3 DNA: TGTGCCAGCAGCTGGCGGGCTTCGGAGACCCAGTACTTC; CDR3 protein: CASSWRASETQYF
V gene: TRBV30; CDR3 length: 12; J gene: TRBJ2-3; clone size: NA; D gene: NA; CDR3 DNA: TGTGCCTGGAGGGACGCGGGGTATACGCAGTATTTT; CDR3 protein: CAWRDAGYTQYF
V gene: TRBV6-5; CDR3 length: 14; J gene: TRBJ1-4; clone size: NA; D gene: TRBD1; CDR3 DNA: TGTGCCAGCAGTTACAACAGGGGGAATGAAAAACTGTTTTTT; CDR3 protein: CASSYNRGNEKLFF
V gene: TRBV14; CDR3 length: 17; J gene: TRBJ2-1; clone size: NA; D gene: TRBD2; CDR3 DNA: TGTGCCAGCAGCCCATATCCTCTAGCGGGAGGCTACAATGAGCAGTTCTTC; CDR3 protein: CASSPYPLAGGYNEQFF
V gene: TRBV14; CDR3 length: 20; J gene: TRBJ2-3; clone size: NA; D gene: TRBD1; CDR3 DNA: TGTGCCAGCAGCCAAGATCTTGTGGGACAGGCCGCCTCGGTGGGAGATACGCAGTATTTT; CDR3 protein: CASSQDLVGQAASVGDTQYF
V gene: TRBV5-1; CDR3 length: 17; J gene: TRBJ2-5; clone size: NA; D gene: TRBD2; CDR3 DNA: TGCGCCAGCAGCGCTGGGGTTTTAGCGGGGCCTCAAGAGACCCAGTACTTC; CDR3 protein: CASSAGVLAGPQETQYF
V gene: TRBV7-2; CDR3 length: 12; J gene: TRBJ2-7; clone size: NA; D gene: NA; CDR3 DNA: TGTGCCAGCAGCTTAAGTAGGGTTGAGCAGTACTTC; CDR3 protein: CASSLSRVEQYF
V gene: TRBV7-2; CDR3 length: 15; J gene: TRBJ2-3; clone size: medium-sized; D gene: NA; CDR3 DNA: TGTGCCAGCAGCTTAGCCCGGGGTACTACAGATACGCAGTATTTT; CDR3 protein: CASSLARGTTDTQYF
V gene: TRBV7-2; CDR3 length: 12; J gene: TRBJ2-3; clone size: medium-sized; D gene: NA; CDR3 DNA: TGTGCCAGCAGCAATGAAAGGTATACGCAGTATTTT; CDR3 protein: CASSNERYTQYF
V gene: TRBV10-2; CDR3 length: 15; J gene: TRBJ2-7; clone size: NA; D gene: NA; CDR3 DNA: TGCGCCAGCAGTGGCCCAGAGCGGGCCTCCTACGAGCAGTACTTC; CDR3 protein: CASSGPERASYEQYF
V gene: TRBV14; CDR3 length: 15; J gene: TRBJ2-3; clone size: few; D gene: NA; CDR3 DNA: TGTGCCAGCAGCCAAGTCTCCAAGGTTAGGGATACGCAGTATTTT; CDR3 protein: CASSQVSKVRDTQYF
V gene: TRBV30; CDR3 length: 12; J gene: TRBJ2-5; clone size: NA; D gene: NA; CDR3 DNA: TGTGCCTGGACCCGGGTGAGCGAGACCCAGTACTTC; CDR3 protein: CAWTRVSETQYF
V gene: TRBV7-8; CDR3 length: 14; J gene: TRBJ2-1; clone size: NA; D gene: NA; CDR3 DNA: TGTGCCAGCAGCTTAGCGCGAACCTACAATGAGCAGTTCTTC; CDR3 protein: CASSLARTYNEQFF
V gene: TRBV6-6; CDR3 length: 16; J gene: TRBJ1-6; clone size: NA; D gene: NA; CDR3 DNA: TGTGCCAGCAGTTACATTGGCTCTAAGGGGGATTCACCCCTCCACTTT; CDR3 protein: CASSYIGSKGDSPLHF
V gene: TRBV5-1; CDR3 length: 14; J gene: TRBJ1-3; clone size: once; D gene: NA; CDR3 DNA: TGCGCCAGCAGCAGCCGGGCCTCTGGAAACACCATATATTTT; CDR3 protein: CASSSRASGNTIYF
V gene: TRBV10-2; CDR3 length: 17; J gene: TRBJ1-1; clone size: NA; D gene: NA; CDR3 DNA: TGCGCCAGCAGTGAGCCAACTAGGACTGGGAGATACACTGAAGCTTTCTTT; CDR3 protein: CASSEPTRTGRYTEAFF
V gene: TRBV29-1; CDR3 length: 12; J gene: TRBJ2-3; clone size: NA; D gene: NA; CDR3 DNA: TGCAGCGTTGAAGTGGAGGGTACTACGCAGTATTTT; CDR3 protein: CSVEVEGTTQYF
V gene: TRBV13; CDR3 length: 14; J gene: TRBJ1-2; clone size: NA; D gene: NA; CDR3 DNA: TGTGCCAGCACCCGAGGCAGGGCGGTCTATGGCTACACCTTC; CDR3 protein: CASTRGRAVYGYTF
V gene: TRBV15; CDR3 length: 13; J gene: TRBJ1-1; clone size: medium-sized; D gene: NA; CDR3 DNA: TGTGCCACCAGCAGAGAACTGAACACTGAAGCTTTCTTT; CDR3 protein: CATSRELNTEAFF
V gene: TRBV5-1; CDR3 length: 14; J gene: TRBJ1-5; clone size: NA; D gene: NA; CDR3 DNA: TGCGCCAGCAGCACCCTCCCAGGGAATCAGCCCCAGCATTTT; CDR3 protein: CASSTLPGNQPQHF